This T cell receptor (beta chain) stems from a study of vaccination effects on CD4 cells after COVID-19. Overall study context: Sample collection from a couple of convalescent patients occurred 16 days and one week before vaccination.

This clone was counted between two and nine times. Its cognate antigen is unknown. This CDR3 is built from 13 residues. Losses at the gene ends were 6 bases for V and 4 bases for J; bases not matched to a gene: 6. Antigen-specific CD4+ T cell clonotypes were called by their expansion after viral peptide-pool culture in ViraFEST. At the end of about 9 days of culture, CD4+ T cells were isolated. The person was diagnosed with PCR-confirmed SARS-CoV-2 infection between March and December 2020. Each culture well received a few million PBMC. These cells were then cultured in IMDM with about 10 IU/ml IL-2 and about 9.9 ug/ml peptides. Sequencing was performed with immunoSEQ multiplex PCR; in TCRdb, only in-frame clones are kept and a portion is missing. The data hold approximately 33,000 clones, with about 78% observed a single time.

The gene calls are TRBV12-3 or TRBV12-4 and TRBJ2-7; 7 nucleotides agree with TRBD1. This receptor was taken from a human donor who had a prior SARS-CoV-2 infection. The starting material was CD4+ T cells from PBMCs cultured with HCoV-NL63 spike peptides, obtained before COVID-19 vaccination. The DNA for the CDR3 is TGTGCCAGCAGACCAGGGGGACGGTACGAGCAGTACTTC. This codes for CASRPGGRYEQYF.